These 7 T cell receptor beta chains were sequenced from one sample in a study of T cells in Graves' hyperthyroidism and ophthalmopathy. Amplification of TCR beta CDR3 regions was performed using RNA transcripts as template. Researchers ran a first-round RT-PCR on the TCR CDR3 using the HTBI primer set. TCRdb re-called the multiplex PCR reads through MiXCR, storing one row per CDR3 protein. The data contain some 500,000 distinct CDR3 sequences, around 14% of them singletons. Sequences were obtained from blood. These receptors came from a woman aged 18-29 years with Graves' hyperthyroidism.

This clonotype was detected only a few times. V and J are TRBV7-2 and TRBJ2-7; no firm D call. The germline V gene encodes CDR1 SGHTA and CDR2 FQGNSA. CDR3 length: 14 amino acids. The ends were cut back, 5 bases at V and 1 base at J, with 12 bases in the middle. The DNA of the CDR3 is TGTGCCAGCAGCCCCCTCGCCGGATCCTACGAGCAGTACTTC. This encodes CASSPLAGSYEQYF.

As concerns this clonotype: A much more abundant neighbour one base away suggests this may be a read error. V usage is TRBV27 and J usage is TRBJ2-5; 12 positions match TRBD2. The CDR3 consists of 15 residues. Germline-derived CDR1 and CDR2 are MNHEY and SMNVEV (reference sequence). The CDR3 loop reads CASSFALAGGSGLDF. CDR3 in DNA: TGTGCCAGCAGTTTTGCCCTAGCGGGAGGGTCGGGTTTGGACTTC.

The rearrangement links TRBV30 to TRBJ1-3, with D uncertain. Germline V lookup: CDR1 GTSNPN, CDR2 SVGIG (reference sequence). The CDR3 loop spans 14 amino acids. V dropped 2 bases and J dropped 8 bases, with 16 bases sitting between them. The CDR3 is CAWSSRPLGDTIYF. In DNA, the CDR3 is TGTGCCTGGAGTAGTCGACCCCTCGGGGACACCATATATTTT.

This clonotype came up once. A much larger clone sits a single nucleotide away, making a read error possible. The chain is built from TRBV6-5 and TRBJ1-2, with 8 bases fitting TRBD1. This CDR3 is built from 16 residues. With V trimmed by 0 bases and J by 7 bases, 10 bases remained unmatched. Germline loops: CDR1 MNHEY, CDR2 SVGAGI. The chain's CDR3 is CASSYSFRQGTRGYTF. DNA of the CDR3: TGTGCCAGCAGTTACTCGTTTCGACAGGGGACCCGTGGCTACACCTTC.

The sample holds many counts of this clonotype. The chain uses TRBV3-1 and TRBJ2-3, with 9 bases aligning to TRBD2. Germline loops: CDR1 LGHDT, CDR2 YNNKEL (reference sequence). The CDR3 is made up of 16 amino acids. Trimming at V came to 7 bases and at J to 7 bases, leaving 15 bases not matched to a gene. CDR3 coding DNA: TGTGCCAGCACCACCACTAGCGGGTCGGTCTCCCATACGCAGTATTTT. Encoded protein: CASTTTSGSVSHTQYF.

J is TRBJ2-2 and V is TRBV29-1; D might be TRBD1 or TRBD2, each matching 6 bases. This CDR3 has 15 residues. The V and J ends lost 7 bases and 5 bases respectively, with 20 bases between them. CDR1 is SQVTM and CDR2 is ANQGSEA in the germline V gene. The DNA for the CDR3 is TGCAGCGGCCGCTACACCAGGGGAGGAACCGGGGAGCTGTTTTTT. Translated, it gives CSGRYTRGGTGELFF.

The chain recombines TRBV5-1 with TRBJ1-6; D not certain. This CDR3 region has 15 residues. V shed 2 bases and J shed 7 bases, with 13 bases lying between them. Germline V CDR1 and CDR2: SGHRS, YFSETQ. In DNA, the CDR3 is TGCGCCAGCAGCTTAGGCCTCCTGGGGAATTCACCCCTCCACTTT. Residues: CASSLGLLGNSPLHF.